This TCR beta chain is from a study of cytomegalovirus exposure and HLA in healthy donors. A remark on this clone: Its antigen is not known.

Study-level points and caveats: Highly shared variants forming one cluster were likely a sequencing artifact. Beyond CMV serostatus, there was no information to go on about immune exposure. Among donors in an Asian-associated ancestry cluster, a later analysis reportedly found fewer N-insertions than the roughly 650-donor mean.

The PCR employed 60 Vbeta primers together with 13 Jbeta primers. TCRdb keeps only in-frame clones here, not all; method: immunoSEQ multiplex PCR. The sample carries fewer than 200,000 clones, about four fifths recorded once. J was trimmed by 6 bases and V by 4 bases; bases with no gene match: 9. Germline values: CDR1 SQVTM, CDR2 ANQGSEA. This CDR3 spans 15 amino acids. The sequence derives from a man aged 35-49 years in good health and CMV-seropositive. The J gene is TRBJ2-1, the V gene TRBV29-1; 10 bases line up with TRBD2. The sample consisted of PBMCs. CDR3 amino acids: CSVGVAGGIANEQFF. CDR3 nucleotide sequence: TGCAGCGTTGGGGTAGCGGGAGGAATCGCCAATGAGCAGTTCTTC.